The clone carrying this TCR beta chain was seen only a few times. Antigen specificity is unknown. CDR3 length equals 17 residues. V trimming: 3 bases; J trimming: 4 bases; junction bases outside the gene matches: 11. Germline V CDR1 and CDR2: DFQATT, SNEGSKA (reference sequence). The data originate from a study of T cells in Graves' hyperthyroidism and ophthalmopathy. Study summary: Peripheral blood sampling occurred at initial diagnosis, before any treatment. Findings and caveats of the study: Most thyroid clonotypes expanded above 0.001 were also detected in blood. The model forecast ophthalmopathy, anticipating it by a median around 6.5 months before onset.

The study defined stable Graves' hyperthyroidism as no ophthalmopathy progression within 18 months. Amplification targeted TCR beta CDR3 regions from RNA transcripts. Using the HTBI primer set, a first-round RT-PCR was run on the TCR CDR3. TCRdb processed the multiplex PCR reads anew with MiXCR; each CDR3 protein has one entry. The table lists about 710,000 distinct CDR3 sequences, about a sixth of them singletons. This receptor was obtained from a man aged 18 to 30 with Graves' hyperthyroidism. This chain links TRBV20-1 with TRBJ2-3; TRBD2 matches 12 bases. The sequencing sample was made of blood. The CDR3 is CSASGLLAGGSSDTQYF. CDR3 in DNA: TGCAGTGCTAGTGGTCTGCTAGCGGGAGGGTCTTCAGATACGCAGTATTTT.